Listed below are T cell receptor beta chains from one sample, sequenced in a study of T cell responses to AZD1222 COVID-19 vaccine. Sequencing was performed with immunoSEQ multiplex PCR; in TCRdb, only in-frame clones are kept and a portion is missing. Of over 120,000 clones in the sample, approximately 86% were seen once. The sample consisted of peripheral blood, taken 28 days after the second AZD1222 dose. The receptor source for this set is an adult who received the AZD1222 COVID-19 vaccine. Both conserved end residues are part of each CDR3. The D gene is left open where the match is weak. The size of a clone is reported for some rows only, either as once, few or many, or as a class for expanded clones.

cdr3_aa: CASSPRLAVDNEQFF
clone_size: .
v_call: TRBV7-9
d_call: TRBD2
j_call: TRBJ2-1

cdr3_aa: CASYSSETQYF
clone_size: .
v_call: TRBV6-5
d_call: .
j_call: TRBJ2-5

cdr3_aa: CASSQAASGNTIYF
clone_size: .
v_call: TRBV3-1/TRBV3-2
d_call: .
j_call: TRBJ1-3

cdr3_aa: CASSFKGGNQPQHF
clone_size: .
v_call: TRBV5-4
d_call: .
j_call: TRBJ1-5

cdr3_aa: CASSLYGTGELFF
clone_size: .
v_call: TRBV7-9
d_call: .
j_call: TRBJ2-2

cdr3_aa: CASSLTPGLNTEAFF
clone_size: .
v_call: TRBV7-2
d_call: .
j_call: TRBJ1-1

cdr3_aa: CAWSDGNQPQHF
clone_size: once
v_call: TRBV30
d_call: .
j_call: TRBJ1-5

cdr3_aa: CACLADQETQYF
clone_size: .
v_call: TRBV30
d_call: .
j_call: TRBJ2-5

cdr3_aa: CASRLAEPSYNEQFF
clone_size: .
v_call: TRBV5-1
d_call: .
j_call: TRBJ2-1

cdr3_aa: CASSLRQGGNYGYTF
clone_size: .
v_call: TRBV4-1
d_call: TRBD1
j_call: TRBJ1-2

cdr3_aa: CASSRLAGASYEQYF
clone_size: .
v_call: TRBV10-3
d_call: TRBD2
j_call: TRBJ2-7

cdr3_aa: CASSKKGTDTQYF
clone_size: .
v_call: TRBV19
d_call: .
j_call: TRBJ2-3

cdr3_aa: CASKRDTMNTEAFF
clone_size: .
v_call: TRBV25-1
d_call: .
j_call: TRBJ1-1

cdr3_aa: CASRGFSNEKLFF
clone_size: .
v_call: TRBV2
d_call: .
j_call: TRBJ1-4

cdr3_aa: CASSVNSNQPQHF
clone_size: .
v_call: TRBV9
d_call: .
j_call: TRBJ1-5

cdr3_aa: CASSSGGGNQPQHF
clone_size: .
v_call: TRBV5-1
d_call: TRBD1
j_call: TRBJ1-5

cdr3_aa: CASSWSGGPNTQYF
clone_size: .
v_call: TRBV28
d_call: TRBD2
j_call: TRBJ2-3

cdr3_aa: CASSFGQRDQYF
clone_size: .
v_call: TRBV5-6
d_call: .
j_call: TRBJ2-5

cdr3_aa: CAITKNGFISDTQYF
clone_size: once
v_call: TRBV10-3
d_call: .
j_call: TRBJ2-3

cdr3_aa: CASSPYRGSSYNEQFF
clone_size: once
v_call: TRBV18
d_call: TRBD1
j_call: TRBJ2-1

cdr3_aa: CSVEGTGGVWYNEQFF
clone_size: .
v_call: TRBV29-1
d_call: TRBD1
j_call: TRBJ2-1

cdr3_aa: CASGTADRRYQPQHF
clone_size: .
v_call: TRBV12-5
d_call: TRBD1
j_call: TRBJ1-5

cdr3_aa: CASSPRGIGTDTQYF
clone_size: few
v_call: TRBV18
d_call: .
j_call: TRBJ2-3

cdr3_aa: CASSLRVEGHEQYF
clone_size: .
v_call: TRBV11-2
d_call: .
j_call: TRBJ2-7

cdr3_aa: CASSQNRASGGNQPQHF
clone_size: .
v_call: TRBV18
d_call: .
j_call: TRBJ1-5

cdr3_aa: CASSQGQLKETQYF
clone_size: .
v_call: TRBV5-1
d_call: .
j_call: TRBJ2-5

cdr3_aa: CASSTTSGGAREQFF
clone_size: .
v_call: TRBV14
d_call: TRBD2
j_call: TRBJ2-1

cdr3_aa: CASSQEGGPYSNQPQHF
clone_size: .
v_call: TRBV3-1/TRBV3-2
d_call: .
j_call: TRBJ1-5

cdr3_aa: CASSRITVNTEAFF
clone_size: .
v_call: TRBV18
d_call: .
j_call: TRBJ1-1

cdr3_aa: CASSYRRGTTGELFF
clone_size: .
v_call: TRBV6-6
d_call: .
j_call: TRBJ2-2

cdr3_aa: CASSRPLGRQGGYGYTF
clone_size: .
v_call: TRBV3-1/TRBV3-2
d_call: TRBD1
j_call: TRBJ1-2

cdr3_aa: CASNEGDRNYGYTF
clone_size: .
v_call: TRBV7-9
d_call: TRBD1
j_call: TRBJ1-2

cdr3_aa: CAISAGNEQFF
clone_size: .
v_call: TRBV10-3
d_call: .
j_call: TRBJ2-1

cdr3_aa: CASSLDRELAGTYEQYF
clone_size: .
v_call: TRBV11-2
d_call: .
j_call: TRBJ2-7

cdr3_aa: CASNSWDRSSSYEQYF
clone_size: .
v_call: TRBV5-1
d_call: TRBD1
j_call: TRBJ2-7

cdr3_aa: CASRGTGNEQFF
clone_size: once
v_call: TRBV11-2
d_call: TRBD1
j_call: TRBJ2-1

cdr3_aa: CASSYSTTYEQYF
clone_size: .
v_call: TRBV6-5
d_call: .
j_call: TRBJ2-7

cdr3_aa: CASSATWGANEKLFF
clone_size: .
v_call: TRBV9
d_call: .
j_call: TRBJ1-4

cdr3_aa: CSARDASTEAFF
clone_size: .
v_call: TRBV29-1
d_call: .
j_call: TRBJ1-1

cdr3_aa: CASSQGSNGYQGYTF
clone_size: .
v_call: TRBV3-1/TRBV3-2
d_call: .
j_call: TRBJ1-2

cdr3_aa: CAISGGPQETQYF
clone_size: .
v_call: TRBV10-3
d_call: .
j_call: TRBJ2-5

cdr3_aa: CASSIPQARNTEAFF
clone_size: .
v_call: TRBV19
d_call: .
j_call: TRBJ1-1

cdr3_aa: CASGGRAEKTGELFF
clone_size: .
v_call: TRBV2
d_call: .
j_call: TRBJ2-2

cdr3_aa: CASSPGLAGTNEQFF
clone_size: .
v_call: TRBV27
d_call: TRBD2
j_call: TRBJ2-1

cdr3_aa: CASSPRGNQPQHF
clone_size: .
v_call: TRBV10-2
d_call: .
j_call: TRBJ1-5

cdr3_aa: CATSDSRGSGNTIYF
clone_size: .
v_call: TRBV24-1
d_call: .
j_call: TRBJ1-3

cdr3_aa: CASSQIRQGNTEAFF
clone_size: .
v_call: TRBV2
d_call: TRBD1
j_call: TRBJ1-1

cdr3_aa: CASSRERGGRDTQYF
clone_size: .
v_call: TRBV5-1
d_call: TRBD2
j_call: TRBJ2-3

cdr3_aa: CAWTTGSYGYTF
clone_size: .
v_call: TRBV30
d_call: TRBD1
j_call: TRBJ1-2

cdr3_aa: CASTLAGLAKNIQYF
clone_size: .
v_call: TRBV19
d_call: TRBD2
j_call: TRBJ2-4

cdr3_aa: CASSAGIGVYNEQFF
clone_size: .
v_call: TRBV6-4
d_call: .
j_call: TRBJ2-1